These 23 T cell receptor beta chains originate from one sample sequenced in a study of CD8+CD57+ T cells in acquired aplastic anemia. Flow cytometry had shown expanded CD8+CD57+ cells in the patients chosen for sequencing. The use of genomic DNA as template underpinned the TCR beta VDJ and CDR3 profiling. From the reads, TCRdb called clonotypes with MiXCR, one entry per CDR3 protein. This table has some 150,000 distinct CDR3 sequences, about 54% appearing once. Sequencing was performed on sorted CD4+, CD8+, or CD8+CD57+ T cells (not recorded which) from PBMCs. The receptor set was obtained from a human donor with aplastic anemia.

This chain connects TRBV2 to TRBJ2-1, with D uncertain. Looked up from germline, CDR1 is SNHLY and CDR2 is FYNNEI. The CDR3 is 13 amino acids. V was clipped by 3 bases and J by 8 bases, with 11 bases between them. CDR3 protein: CASSEVDGYEQFF. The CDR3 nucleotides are TGTGCCAGCAGTGAGGTTGACGGTTATGAGCAGTTCTTC. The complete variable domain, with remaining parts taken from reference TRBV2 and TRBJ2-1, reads EPEVTQTPSHQVTQMGQEVILRCVPISNHLYFYWYRQILGQKVEFLVSFYNNEISEKSEIFDDQFSVERPDGSNFTLKIRSTKLEDSAMYFCASSEVDGYEQFFGPGTRLTVL.

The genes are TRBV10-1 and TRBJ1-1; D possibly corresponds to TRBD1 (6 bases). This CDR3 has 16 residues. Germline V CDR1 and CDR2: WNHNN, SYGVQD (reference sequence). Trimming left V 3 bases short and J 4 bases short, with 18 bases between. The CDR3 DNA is TGCGCCAGCAGTGACTGGGGGGCGGGTATAGGCACTGAAGCTTTCTTT. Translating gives CASSDWGAGIGTEAFF.

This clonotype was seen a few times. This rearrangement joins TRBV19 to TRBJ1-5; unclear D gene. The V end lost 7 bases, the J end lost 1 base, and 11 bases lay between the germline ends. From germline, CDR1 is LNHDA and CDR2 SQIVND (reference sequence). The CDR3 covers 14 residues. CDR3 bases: TGTGCCAGTACCGGGCTAAGCAGCAATCAGCCCCAGCATTTT. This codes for CASTGLSSNQPQHF.

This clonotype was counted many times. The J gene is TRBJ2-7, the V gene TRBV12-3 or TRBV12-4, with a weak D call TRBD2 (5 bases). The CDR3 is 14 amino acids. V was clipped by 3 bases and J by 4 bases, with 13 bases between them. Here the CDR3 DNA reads TGTGCCAGCAGTTTCAGGCCTGGCGGGTACGAGCAGTACTTC. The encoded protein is CASSFRPGGYEQYF.

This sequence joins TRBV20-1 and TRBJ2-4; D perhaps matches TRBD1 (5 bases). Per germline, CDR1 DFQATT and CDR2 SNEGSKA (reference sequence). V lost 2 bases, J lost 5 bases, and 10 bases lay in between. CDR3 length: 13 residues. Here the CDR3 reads CSARSTTENIQYF. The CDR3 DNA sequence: TGCAGTGCTAGATCAACGACAGAAAACATTCAGTACTTC.

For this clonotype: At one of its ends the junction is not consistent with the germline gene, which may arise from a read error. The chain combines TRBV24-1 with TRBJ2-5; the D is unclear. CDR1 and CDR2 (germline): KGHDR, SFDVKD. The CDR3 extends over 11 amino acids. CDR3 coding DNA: TGTGCCACCAGTGATTTGAGACCTGGAAACTTC. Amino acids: CATSDLRPGNF.

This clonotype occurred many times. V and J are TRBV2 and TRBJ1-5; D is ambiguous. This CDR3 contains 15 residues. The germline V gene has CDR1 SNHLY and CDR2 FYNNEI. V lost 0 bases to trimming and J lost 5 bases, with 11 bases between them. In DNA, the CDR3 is TGTGCCAGCAGTGAAGCCTGGGGAAACGATCAGCCCCAGCATTTT. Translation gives CASSEAWGNDQPQHF.

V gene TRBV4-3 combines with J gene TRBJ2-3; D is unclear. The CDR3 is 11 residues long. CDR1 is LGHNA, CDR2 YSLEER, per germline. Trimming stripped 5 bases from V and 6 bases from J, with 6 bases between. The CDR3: CASSNRDTQYF. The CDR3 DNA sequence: TGCGCCAGCAGCAATAGGGATACGCAGTATTTT.

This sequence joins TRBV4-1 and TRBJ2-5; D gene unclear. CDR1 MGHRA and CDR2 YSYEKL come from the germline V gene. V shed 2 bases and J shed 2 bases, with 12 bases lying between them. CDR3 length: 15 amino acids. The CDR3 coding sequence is TGCGCCAGCAGCCAAAACCCCAGTATGCAAGAGACCCAGTACTTC. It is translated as CASSQNPSMQETQYF.

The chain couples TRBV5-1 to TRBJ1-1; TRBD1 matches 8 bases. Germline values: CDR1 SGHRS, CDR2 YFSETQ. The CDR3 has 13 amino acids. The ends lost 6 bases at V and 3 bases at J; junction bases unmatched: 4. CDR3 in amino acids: CASNGQGDTEAFF. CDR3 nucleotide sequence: TGCGCCAGCAACGGACAGGGTGACACTGAAGCTTTCTTT.

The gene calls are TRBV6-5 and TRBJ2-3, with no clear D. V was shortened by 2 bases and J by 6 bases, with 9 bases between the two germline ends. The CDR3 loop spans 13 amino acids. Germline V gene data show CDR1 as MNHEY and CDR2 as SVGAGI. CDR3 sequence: CASSYRRTDTQYF. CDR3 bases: TGTGCCAGCAGTTACCGCCGGACGGATACGCAGTATTTT.

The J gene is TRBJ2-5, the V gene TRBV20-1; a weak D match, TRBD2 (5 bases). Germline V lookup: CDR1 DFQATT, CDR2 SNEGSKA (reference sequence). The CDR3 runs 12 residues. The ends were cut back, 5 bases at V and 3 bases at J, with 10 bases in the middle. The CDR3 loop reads CSAVLEEETQYF. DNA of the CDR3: TGCAGTGCTGTACTAGAGGAAGAGACCCAGTACTTC.

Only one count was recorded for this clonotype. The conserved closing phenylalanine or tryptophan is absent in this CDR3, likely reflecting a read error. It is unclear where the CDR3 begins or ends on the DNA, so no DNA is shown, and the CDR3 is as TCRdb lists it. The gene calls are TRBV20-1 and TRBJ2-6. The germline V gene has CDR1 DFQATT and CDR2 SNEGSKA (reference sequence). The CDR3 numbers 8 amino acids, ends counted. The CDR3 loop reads CSASLGTS.

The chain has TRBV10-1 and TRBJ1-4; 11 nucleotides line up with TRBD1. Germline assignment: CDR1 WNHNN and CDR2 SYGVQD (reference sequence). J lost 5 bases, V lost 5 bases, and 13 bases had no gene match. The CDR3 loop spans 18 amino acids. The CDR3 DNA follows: TGCGCCAGCAGTCCGGACAGGGGGCGGCTCGACGGGAATGAAAAACTGTTTTTT. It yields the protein CASSPDRGRLDGNEKLFF.

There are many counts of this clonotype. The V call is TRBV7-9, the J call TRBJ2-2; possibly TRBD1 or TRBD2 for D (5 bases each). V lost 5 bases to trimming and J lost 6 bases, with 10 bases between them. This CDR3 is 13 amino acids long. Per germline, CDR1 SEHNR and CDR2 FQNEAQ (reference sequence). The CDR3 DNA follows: TGTGCCAGCAGCGCAATGGGGGCCGGGGAGCTGTTTTTT. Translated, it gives CASSAMGAGELFF. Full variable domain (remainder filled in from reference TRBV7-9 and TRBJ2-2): DTGVSQNPRHKITKRGQNVTFRCDPISEHNRLYWYRQTLGQGPEFLTYFQNEAQLEKSRLLSDRFSAERPKGSFSTLEIQRTEQGDSAMYLCASSAMGAGELFFGEGSRLTVL.

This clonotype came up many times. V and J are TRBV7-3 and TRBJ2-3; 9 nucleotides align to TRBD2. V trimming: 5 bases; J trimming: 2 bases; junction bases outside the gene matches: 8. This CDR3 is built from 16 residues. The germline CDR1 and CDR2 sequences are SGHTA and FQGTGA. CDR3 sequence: CASSHPQRGVTDTQYF. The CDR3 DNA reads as TGTGCCAGCAGCCACCCACAGCGGGGGGTCACAGATACGCAGTATTTT. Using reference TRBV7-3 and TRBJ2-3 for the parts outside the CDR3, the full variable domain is GAGVSQTPSNKVTEKGKYVELRCDPISGHTALYWYRQSLGQGPEFLIYFQGTGAADDSGLPNDRFFAVRPEGSVSTLKIQRTERGDSAVYLCASSHPQRGVTDTQYFGPGTRLTVL.

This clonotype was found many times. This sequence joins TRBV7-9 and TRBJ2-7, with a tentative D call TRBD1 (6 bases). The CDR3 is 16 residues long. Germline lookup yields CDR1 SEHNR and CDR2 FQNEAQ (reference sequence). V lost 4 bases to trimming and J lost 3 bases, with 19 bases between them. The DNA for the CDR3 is TGTGCCAGCAGCTCCCCCTCTCAGGGGATCATCTACGAGCAGTACTTC. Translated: CASSSPSQGIIYEQYF.

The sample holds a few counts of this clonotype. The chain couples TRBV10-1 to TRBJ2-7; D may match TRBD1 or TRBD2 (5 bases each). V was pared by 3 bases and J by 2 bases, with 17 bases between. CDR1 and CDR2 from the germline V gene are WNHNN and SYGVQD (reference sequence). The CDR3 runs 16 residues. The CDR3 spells CASSDSGTHRPYEQYF. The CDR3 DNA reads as TGCGCCAGCAGTGACTCCGGGACCCATAGACCCTACGAGCAGTACTTC.

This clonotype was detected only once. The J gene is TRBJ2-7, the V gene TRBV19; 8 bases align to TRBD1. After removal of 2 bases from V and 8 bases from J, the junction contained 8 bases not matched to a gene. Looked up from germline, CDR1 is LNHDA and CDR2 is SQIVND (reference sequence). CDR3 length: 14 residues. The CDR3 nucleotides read TGTGCCAGTAGTATAACAGGACAGGGAGCCCAGCAGTACTTC. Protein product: CASSITGQGAQQYF.

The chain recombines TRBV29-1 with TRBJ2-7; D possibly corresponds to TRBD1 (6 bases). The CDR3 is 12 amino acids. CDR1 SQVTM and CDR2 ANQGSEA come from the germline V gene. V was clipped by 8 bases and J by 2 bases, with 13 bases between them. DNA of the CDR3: TGCAGCACCGGGACAACTCCCTACGAGCAGTACTTC. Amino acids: CSTGTTPYEQYF.

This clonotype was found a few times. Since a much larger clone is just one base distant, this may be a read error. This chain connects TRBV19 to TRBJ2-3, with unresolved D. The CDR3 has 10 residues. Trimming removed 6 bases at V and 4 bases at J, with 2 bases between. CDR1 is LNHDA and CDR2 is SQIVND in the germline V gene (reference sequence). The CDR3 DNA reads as TGTGCCAGTAGGGCAGATACGCAGTATTTT. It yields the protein CASRADTQYF.

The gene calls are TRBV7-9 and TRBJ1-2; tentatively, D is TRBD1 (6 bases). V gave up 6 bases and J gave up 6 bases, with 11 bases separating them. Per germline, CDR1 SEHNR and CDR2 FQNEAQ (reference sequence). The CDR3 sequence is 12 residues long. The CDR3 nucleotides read TGTGCCAGCAGTTCTGCAGGGGATGGCTACACCTTC. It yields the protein CASSSAGDGYTF. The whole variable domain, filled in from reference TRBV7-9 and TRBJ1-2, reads DTGVSQNPRHKITKRGQNVTFRCDPISEHNRLYWYRQTLGQGPEFLTYFQNEAQLEKSRLLSDRFSAERPKGSFSTLEIQRTEQGDSAMYLCASSSAGDGYTFGSGTRLTVV.

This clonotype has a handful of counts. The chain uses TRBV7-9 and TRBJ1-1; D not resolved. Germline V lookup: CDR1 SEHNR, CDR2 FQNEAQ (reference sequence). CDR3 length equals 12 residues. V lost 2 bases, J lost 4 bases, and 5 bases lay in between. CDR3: CASSLSVTEAFF. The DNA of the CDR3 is TGTGCCAGCAGCTTAAGCGTCACTGAAGCTTTCTTT.